Below, 26 T cell receptor beta chains from the same sample are listed, as sequenced in a study of T cell repertoires in cytomegalovirus infection. TCRdb re-called the reads through MiXCR, storing one row per CDR3 protein. Of 550,000 to 700,000 distinct CDR3 sequences listed, 40% are singletons. For these receptors, no antigen is known. Specimen: cultured PBMCs, collected from culture after CMV antigen stimulation. Source of these receptors: a human donor in good health (CMV status not recorded). Some clones in this sample may be carry-over from other donors' samples.

The V and J genes are TRBV7-2 and TRBJ2-7; perhaps TRBD2 as D (6 bases). The CDR3 is made up of 17 amino acids. V gave up 1 base and J gave up 0 bases, with 16 bases separating them. Per germline, CDR1 SGHTA and CDR2 FQGNSA. The CDR3 here is CASSLGRGRYLSYEQYF. The DNA for the CDR3 is TGTGCCAGCAGCTTAGGACGGGGGAGGTACCTCTCCTACGAGCAGTACTTC.

J is TRBJ1-2 and V is TRBV12-3 or TRBV12-4, with D perhaps matching TRBD1 (5 bases). The V end was cut by 7 bases, the J end by 3 bases, with 18 bases between. This CDR3 spans 15 amino acids. As DNA, the CDR3 is TGTGCCAGCACCCCCTCCGGCAGGGAGGACTATGGCTACACCTTC. It is translated as CASTPSGREDYGYTF.

The chain is built from TRBV6-5 and TRBJ1-4; 8 bases agree with TRBD1. CDR1 is MNHEY and CDR2 is SVGAGI in the germline V gene. J gave up 11 bases and V 4 bases, and 9 bases lay outside the gene matches. This CDR3 has 14 amino acids. CDR3 in amino acids: CASSSDRGGGKLFF. The CDR3 DNA is TGTGCCAGCAGTTCCGACAGGGGAGGGGGTAAACTGTTTTTT.

In its sample, this clonotype was seen a few times. V gene TRBV6-1 combines with J gene TRBJ2-2; perhaps TRBD1 as D (6 bases). The V end was cut by 5 bases, the J end by 3 bases, with 13 bases between. Germline V gene sequence: CDR1 MNHNS, CDR2 SASEGT. CDR3 length equals 15 residues. The chain's CDR3 is CASSWTQGYTGELFF. CDR3 nucleotide sequence: TGTGCCAGCAGTTGGACACAGGGCTACACCGGGGAGCTGTTTTTT.

At least ten counts were recorded for this clonotype. The V call is TRBV11-2, the J call TRBJ2-3; 7 bases match TRBD1. Germline V lookup: CDR1 SGHAT, CDR2 FQNNGV. This CDR3 has 14 amino acids. After removal of 0 bases from V and 5 bases from J, the junction contained 2 bases not matched to a gene. CDR3 bases: TGTGCCAGCAGCTTAGATGCAGGGGGAGATACGCAGTATTTT. This encodes CASSLDAGGDTQYF.

The chain joins TRBV4-2 to TRBJ2-7; possible D gene TRBD2, 6 bases. CDR3 size: 13 residues. CDR1 and CDR2 (germline): LGHNA, YNFKEQ. Trimming removed 4 bases from V and 6 bases from J, with 13 bases in between. The CDR3 loop is CASSPGGLGEQYF. As DNA, the CDR3 is TGTGCCAGCAGCCCCGGGGGTTTGGGCGAGCAGTACTTC.

There are a few counts of this clonotype. As DNA, the CDR3 is TGTGCCAGCAGCCCTGGACTAGCGGGGGACACGTACCAAGAGACCCAGTACTTC. Translating gives CASSPGLAGDTYQETQYF. This chain joins TRBV12-3 or TRBV12-4 and TRBJ2-5; 13 nucleotides match TRBD2. This CDR3 comprises 18 residues. The trim removed 6 bases at V and 0 bases at J, leaving 10 bases unmatched.

This chain links TRBV5-6 with TRBJ2-2, with unresolved D. Germline CDR1 and CDR2: SGHDT and YYEEEE. This CDR3 has 15 residues. V was pared by 0 bases and J by 7 bases, with 13 bases between. This CDR3 is CASSLGAQRNGELFF. The CDR3 nucleotides read TGTGCCAGCAGCTTGGGGGCCCAGCGTAACGGGGAGCTGTTTTTT.

This clonotype was picked up a small number of times. The chain uses TRBV7-2 and TRBJ1-1; D not certain. The germline V gene has CDR1 SGHTA and CDR2 FQGNSA. The CDR3 has 13 amino acids. Trimming took 3 bases from V and 7 from J, leaving 12 bases between them. The CDR3 protein is CASSFGREIEAFF. The CDR3 bases are TGTGCCAGCAGCTTCGGTCGGGAAATTGAAGCTTTCTTT.

The J gene is TRBJ2-2, the V gene TRBV5-3; TRBD2 matches at 14 bases. TRBV5-3 qualifies as an ORF whose function is uncertain. This CDR3 comprises 19 residues. V lost 8 bases, J lost 1 base, and 13 bases stayed unmatched. The CDR3 spells CASSQPGLAGAKNTGELFF. The CDR3 DNA reads TGTGCCAGCAGCCAACCGGGACTAGCGGGGGCCAAGAACACCGGGGAGCTGTTTTTT.

The rearrangement joins TRBV27 to TRBJ2-3; D is uncertain. The V and J ends lost 11 bases and 5 bases respectively, with 8 bases between them. The CDR3 totals 10 residues. The germline gives CDR1 MNHEY, CDR2 SMNVEV (reference sequence). The CDR3 protein is CAGWVDTQYF. CDR3 bases: TGTGCCGGGTGGGTAGATACGCAGTATTTT.

This chain connects TRBV24-1 to TRBJ2-1; 14 nucleotides match TRBD2. With V trimmed by 9 bases and J by 6 bases, 3 bases remained unmatched. This CDR3 contains 14 residues. Germline assignment: CDR1 KGHDR and CDR2 SFDVKD. Here the CDR3 DNA reads TGTGCCACCTCCGGGACTAGCGGGAGCAATGAGCAGTTCTTC. This sequence encodes CATSGTSGSNEQFF.

This clonotype was found once. The chain links TRBV12-3 or TRBV12-4 to TRBJ1-4, with D maybe TRBD1 (5 bases). Trimming removed 5 bases at V and 7 bases at J, with 23 bases between. The CDR3 totals 17 residues. CDR3 nucleotides: TGTGCCAGCAGTGCCCGGGACGTAGACCCCCAGGGTGAAAAACTGTTTTTT. Its translation is CASSARDVDPQGEKLFF.

This sequence joins TRBV9 and TRBJ2-1; 8 bases fit TRBD2. Looked up from germline, CDR1 is SGDLS and CDR2 is YYNGEE. The CDR3 has 16 amino acids. V lost 0 bases, J lost 0 bases, and 2 bases stayed unmatched. As DNA, the CDR3 is TGTGCCAGCAGCGTAGCCGGGACTAGCTCCTACAATGAGCAGTTCTTC. As protein: CASSVAGTSSYNEQFF.

V is TRBV4-1 and J is TRBJ2-3, with TRBD2 matching over 9 bases. The CDR3 is made up of 18 amino acids. V lost 0 bases, J lost 6 bases, and 13 bases stayed unmatched. Looked up from germline, CDR1 is MGHRA and CDR2 is YSYEKL. The chain's CDR3 is CASSQEGSSGSPLDTQYF. The CDR3 bases are TGCGCCAGCAGCCAAGAGGGGAGTAGCGGGAGCCCCCTCGATACGCAGTATTTT.

The chain carries TRBV12-3 or TRBV12-4 and TRBJ2-5; D is undetermined. Trimming stripped 2 bases from V and 3 bases from J, with 10 bases between. The CDR3 sequence is 14 residues long. The CDR3 sequence is CASSLFVGKETQYF. The DNA for the CDR3 is TGTGCCAGCAGTTTATTTGTCGGAAAAGAGACCCAGTACTTC.

The chain carries TRBV4-2 and TRBJ1-4; unclear D gene. The CDR3 is 14 residues long. V was pared by 3 bases and J by 5 bases, with 10 bases between. CDR1 is LGHNA and CDR2 is YNFKEQ in the germline V gene. This chain's CDR3 is CASSQPIRNEKLFF. CDR3 nucleotide sequence: TGTGCCAGCAGCCAGCCGATCCGGAATGAAAAACTGTTTTTT.

V and J are TRBV6-5 and TRBJ2-5; D possibly corresponds to TRBD1 (6 bases). Germline CDR1 MNHEY, CDR2 SVGAGI. This CDR3 has 12 amino acids. Trimming shortened V by 4 bases and J by 6 bases, and 9 bases separated the two germline ends. The CDR3 nucleotides are TGTGCCAGCAGTTCACAGGGTCAGACCCAGTACTTC. Its translation is CASSSQGQTQYF.

The rearrangement links TRBV15 to TRBJ2-1; TRBD2 aligns across 14 bases. The germline CDR1 and CDR2 sequences are LNHNV and YYDKDF (reference sequence). The CDR3 has 18 amino acids. With 5 bases clipped from V and 1 base from J, the junction kept 7 bases outside the gene matches. This CDR3 reads CATSERTSGRPSYNEQFF. CDR3 nucleotides: TGTGCCACCAGCGAACGGACTAGCGGGAGGCCGTCCTACAATGAGCAGTTCTTC.

V and J are TRBV12-3 or TRBV12-4 and TRBJ1-1; TRBD1 matches 8 bases. V shed 5 bases and J 7 bases; nucleotides not matched to a gene: 6. This CDR3 region has 13 residues. CDR3 in DNA: TGTGCCAGCAGTCCCGCAGGGGGCGGTGAAGCTTTCTTT. Amino acids: CASSPAGGGEAFF.

V and J are TRBV5-1 and TRBJ1-1, with D perhaps matching TRBD1 (5 bases). Germline assignment: CDR1 SGHRS and CDR2 YFSETQ. This CDR3 comprises 14 residues. V lost 1 base, J lost 7 bases, and 14 bases lay in between. CDR3 nucleotides: TGCGCCAGCAGCTTGCGATCAGGACACCATGAAGCTTTCTTT. Translation: CASSLRSGHHEAFF.

This clonotype was recorded many times. The V gene is TRBV7-2, the J gene TRBJ2-3; the D is unclear. This CDR3 region has 16 residues. The germline gives CDR1 SGHTA, CDR2 FQGNSA. V gave up 1 base and J gave up 4 bases, with 15 bases separating them. CDR3 amino acids: CASSLVAGPVADTQYF. For the CDR3, the DNA is TGTGCCAGCAGCTTAGTCGCCGGACCCGTCGCAGATACGCAGTATTTT.

The V gene is TRBV7-9, the J gene TRBJ1-2, with TRBD1 matching over 8 bases. The junction had 2 bases not matched to a gene; V was cut back by 3 bases and J by 8 bases. The CDR3 contains 12 residues. Germline-derived CDR1 and CDR2 are SEHNR and FQNEAQ (reference sequence). The CDR3 coding sequence is TGTGCCAGCAGCTTGACAGGGGAGGGCTACACCTTC. It codes for CASSLTGEGYTF.

This clonotype was observed many times. The J gene is TRBJ1-4, the V gene TRBV7-2; D not resolved. Germline CDR1 is SGHTA and CDR2 is FQGNSA. CDR3 length: 14 residues. The ends were cut back, 5 bases at V and 0 bases at J, with 7 bases in the middle. CDR3 sequence reads: CASSRGATNEKLFF. Here the CDR3 DNA reads TGTGCCAGCAGCCGGGGTGCAACTAATGAAAAACTGTTTTTT.

The chain links TRBV19 to TRBJ1-4; a possible D gene is TRBD1 (6 bases). The V gene lost 6 bases and the J gene lost 2 bases, with 13 bases spanning the gap. CDR1 is LNHDA and CDR2 is SQIVND in the germline V gene (reference sequence). The length of the CDR3 is 15 residues. The CDR3 DNA reads TGTGCCAGTAGACATAACAGGGCCACTAATGAAAAACTGTTTTTT. This encodes CASRHNRATNEKLFF.

This clonotype came up a few times. The V gene is TRBV19, the J gene TRBJ1-5; 7 bases line up with TRBD1. The CDR3 length is 17 residues. CDR1 and CDR2 from the germline V gene are LNHDA and SQIVND (reference sequence). The J segment lost 3 bases and the V segment lost 4 bases, leaving 12 bases of the junction unmatched. Here the CDR3 reads CASSTGGAGGFNQPQHF. Here the CDR3 DNA reads TGTGCCAGTAGTACAGGCGGGGCAGGGGGATTCAATCAGCCCCAGCATTTT.